The 27 T cell receptor beta chains below come from one sample, sequenced in a study of CD8 T cells in Susac syndrome. RNA in amounts of roughly 0.5 to 1 ug was reverse transcribed with random hexamers. TCRdb itself ran the immunoSEQ multiplex PCR reads through MiXCR, one entry per CDR3 protein. The table lists 95,000 to 150,000 distinct CDR3 sequences, 96% of them singletons. Sequencing was done on a sample of CD4+ T cells from PBMCs. The receptors were sampled from a human donor with Susac syndrome.

The J gene is TRBJ2-2, the V gene TRBV9; D may match TRBD1 or TRBD2 (5 bases each). Per the germline V gene, CDR1 is SGDLS and CDR2 is YYNGEE. V gave up 0 bases and J gave up 6 bases, with 15 bases separating them. The CDR3 extends over 16 amino acids. CDR3 sequence (DNA): TGTGCCAGCAGCGTAGCCCCGGGGACGTCAGCCGGGGAGCTGTTTTTT. The encoded protein is CASSVAPGTSAGELFF.

This chain joins TRBV18 and TRBJ2-5; D is ambiguous. The V end lost 2 bases, the J end lost 5 bases, and 15 bases lay between the germline ends. CDR1 and CDR2 (germline): KGHSH, LQKENI. The CDR3 consists of 15 residues. The CDR3 is CASSPTHQGMETQYF. CDR3 DNA sequence: TGTGCCAGCTCACCAACACATCAAGGGATGGAGACCCAGTACTTC.

This chain joins TRBV28 and TRBJ2-1; 9 bases are shared with TRBD2. This CDR3 spans 14 amino acids. CDR1 is MDHEN and CDR2 is SYDVKM in the germline V gene. V lost 3 bases to trimming and J lost 8 bases; unmatched junction nucleotides: 5. This CDR3 reads CASSFQRGVDEQFF. CDR3 in DNA: TGTGCCAGCAGTTTCCAGCGGGGGGTCGATGAGCAGTTCTTC.

This chain uses TRBV10-3 with TRBJ2-7, with TRBD2 identical over 8 bases. J lost 6 bases, V lost 0 bases, and 7 bases had no gene match. Looked up from germline, CDR1 is ENHRY and CDR2 is SYGVKD. CDR3 length: 15 residues. CDR3 DNA sequence: TGTGCCATCAGTGAGTCTAGCGGGACCGTACGCGAGCAGTACTTC. It yields the protein CAISESSGTVREQYF.

This clonotype was recorded once. The chain links TRBV20-1 to TRBJ2-3, with D maybe TRBD2 (6 bases). There are 14 residues in the CDR3. V was cut by 5 bases and J by 1 base, with 13 bases left in between. CDR1 DFQATT and CDR2 SNEGSKA come from the germline V gene (reference sequence). This CDR3 reads CSASTSPRTDTQYF. CDR3 nucleotide sequence: TGCAGTGCTTCGACTAGTCCCCGCACAGATACGCAGTATTTT.

In nucleotides, the CDR3 is TGTGCCAGCAGCGCAAGGGGGGAGCAGTTCTTC. This sequence encodes CASSARGEQFF. The genes are TRBV7-8 and TRBJ2-1, with a tentative D call TRBD1 (6 bases). The CDR3 loop spans 11 amino acids. V lost 5 bases to trimming and J lost 10 bases, with 9 bases between them. From germline, CDR1 is SGHVS and CDR2 FQNEAQ.

This chain links TRBV30 with TRBJ2-5, with no clear D. Germline V lookup: CDR1 GTSNPN, CDR2 SVGIG (reference sequence). The CDR3 has 13 residues. Deletions cut 4 bases from V and 2 bases from J, with 11 bases between. The CDR3: CAWIDLSQETQYF. The CDR3 DNA reads as TGTGCCTGGATTGACCTGTCTCAAGAGACCCAGTACTTC.

The rearrangement links TRBV6-5 to TRBJ2-6; 11 bases match TRBD2. V gave up 0 bases and J gave up 1 base; unmatched junction bases: 2. CDR3 size: 18 residues. Germline lookup yields CDR1 MNHEY and CDR2 SVGAGI. The CDR3 DNA is TGTGCCAGCAGTTACTCGGGACTAGCGGTGTCTGGGGCCAACGTCCTGACTTTC. It codes for CASSYSGLAVSGANVLTF.

The genes are TRBV2 and TRBJ2-6; 12 bases align to TRBD2. Germline assignment: CDR1 SNHLY and CDR2 FYNNEI. The CDR3 has 17 residues. V lost 6 bases and J lost 2; bases outside the gene matches: 5. The CDR3 loop reads CASRGLAGGTGANVLTF. In DNA form, the CDR3 reads TGTGCCAGCAGAGGGCTAGCGGGAGGGACTGGGGCCAACGTCCTGACTTTC. Full variable domain (outside the CDR3, taken from reference TRBV2 and TRBJ2-6): EPEVTQTPSHQVTQMGQEVILRCVPISNHLYFYWYRQILGQKVEFLVSFYNNEISEKSEIFDDQFSVERPDGSNFTLKIRSTKLEDSAMYFCASRGLAGGTGANVLTFGAGSRLTVL.

The V call is TRBV5-6, the J call TRBJ1-5, with D unclear. The V and J ends lost 4 bases and 5 bases respectively, with 16 bases between them. The CDR3 has 15 residues. Germline lookup yields CDR1 SGHDT and CDR2 YYEEEE. The CDR3 here is CASSRLMVADQPQHF. In nucleotides, the CDR3 is TGTGCCAGCAGCCGCCTGATGGTCGCCGATCAGCCCCAGCATTTT.

The chain carries TRBV5-1 and TRBJ1-2; no reliable D call. CDR1 SGHRS and CDR2 YFSETQ come from the germline V gene. V was trimmed by 0 bases and J by 2 bases, leaving 8 bases between them. There are 14 residues in the CDR3. As DNA, the CDR3 is TGCGCCAGCAGCTTGGAGCGGCTAAACTATGGCTACACCTTC. This translates into CASSLERLNYGYTF.

This chain links TRBV24-1 with TRBJ2-2; 12 nucleotides line up with TRBD1. Trimming took 4 bases from V and 6 from J; bases not matched to a gene: 5. The length of the CDR3 is 16 residues. The germline V gene has CDR1 KGHDR and CDR2 SFDVKD. The CDR3 DNA reads TGTGCCACCAGTGACCCGGGACAGGGGGCCGCCGGGGAGCTGTTTTTT. Its protein is CATSDPGQGAAGELFF.

This rearrangement joins TRBV20-1 to TRBJ2-1; D gene ambiguous. Between the trimmed V and J ends, which lost 6 bases and 0 bases, there was a span of 15 bases. CDR3 size: 15 residues. Germline V gene data show CDR1 as DFQATT and CDR2 as SNEGSKA (reference sequence). Here the CDR3 DNA reads TGCAGTGCCCCCGGCGTCAAGACCTCCTACAATGAGCAGTTCTTC. Encoded protein: CSAPGVKTSYNEQFF.

This chain connects TRBV3-1 to TRBJ2-7; TRBD2 is a possible D gene (6 bases). V lost 4 bases, J lost 5 bases, and 15 bases lay in between. CDR3 length: 14 amino acids. Germline V CDR1 and CDR2: LGHDT, YNNKEL (reference sequence). For the CDR3, the DNA is TGTGCCAGCAGCCCCCGGGACTCCTCGGACGAGCAGTACTTC. Its translation: CASSPRDSSDEQYF.

This clonotype is a singleton in its sample. V gene TRBV30 combines with J gene TRBJ2-2; TRBD1 or TRBD2 may be the D gene (5 bases each). V gave up 3 bases and J gave up 4 bases, with 9 bases separating them. The CDR3 runs to 13 residues. Germline lookup yields CDR1 GTSNPN and CDR2 SVGIG (reference sequence). CDR3 sequence: CAWRGTSTGELFF. CDR3 nucleotide sequence: TGTGCCTGGAGGGGGACCAGCACCGGGGAGCTGTTTTTT.

V gene TRBV15 combines with J gene TRBJ1-5, with 7 nucleotides matching TRBD1. Germline V gene lookup returns CDR1 LNHNV and CDR2 YYDKDF (reference sequence). This CDR3 is 15 amino acids long. V was pared by 0 bases and J by 4 bases, with 3 bases of the junction left unmatched. In DNA form, the CDR3 reads TGTGCCACCAGCAGAGATACAGGGGCAAATCAGCCCCAGCATTTT. It yields the protein CATSRDTGANQPQHF.

The chain joins TRBV7-2 to TRBJ1-2, with D unresolved. The CDR3 has 14 residues. Germline V CDR1 and CDR2: SGHTA, FQGNSA. Trimming removed 2 bases from V and 5 bases from J, with 12 bases in between. The CDR3 protein is CASSLKPETYGYTF. The DNA of the CDR3 is TGTGCCAGCAGCTTAAAGCCCGAAACGTATGGCTACACCTTC.

The chain employs TRBV12-3 or TRBV12-4 and TRBJ2-7, with 8 bases matching TRBD1. Trimming took 5 bases from V and 0 from J; bases not matched to a gene: 12. The CDR3 covers 17 residues. In DNA form, the CDR3 reads TGTGCCAGCAGTCTGAATCCCGGGACAGGCGACTCCTACGAGCAGTACTTC. It yields the protein CASSLNPGTGDSYEQYF.

The rearrangement uses TRBV2 and TRBJ2-1, with D uncertain. V was clipped by 3 bases and J by 1 base, with 10 bases between them. CDR3 length equals 15 residues. Per germline, CDR1 SNHLY and CDR2 FYNNEI. This CDR3 is CASSEEWGSYNEQFF. The CDR3 coding sequence is TGTGCCAGCAGTGAGGAGTGGGGTTCCTACAATGAGCAGTTCTTC.

The chain is built from TRBV11-3 and TRBJ1-1, with a possible D match to TRBD1 (5 bases). V lost 0 bases and J lost 8, with 10 bases in between. The germline V gene has CDR1 SGHNT and CDR2 YENEEA. This CDR3 is built from 13 residues. CDR3: CASSLDPGAEAFF. Written as DNA, the CDR3 is TGTGCCAGCAGCTTAGATCCCGGGGCCGAAGCTTTCTTT.

The chain couples TRBV20-1 to TRBJ1-1; 7 bases line up with TRBD1. The CDR3 spans 16 residues. Losses at the gene ends were 3 bases for V and 0 bases for J; bases not matched to a gene: 10. CDR1 and CDR2 from the germline V gene are DFQATT and SNEGSKA (reference sequence). The CDR3: CSASGVRDRVNTEAFF. The CDR3 nucleotides read TGCAGTGCTAGTGGAGTTAGGGACAGAGTGAACACTGAAGCTTTCTTT.

This chain connects TRBV9 to TRBJ1-1, with D perhaps TRBD1 (6 bases). Trimming pared 2 bases from V and 2 bases from J, leaving 13 bases between. This CDR3 has 15 residues. Germline CDR1 SGDLS, CDR2 YYNGEE. The CDR3: CASSVQGQSNTEAFF. CDR3 DNA: TGTGCCAGCAGCGTGCAAGGACAGTCCAACACTGAAGCTTTCTTT.

The V and J genes are TRBV28 and TRBJ1-2; 9 nucleotides agree with TRBD1. This CDR3 has 11 residues. The V gene's germline CDR1 is MDHEN and CDR2 SYDVKM. V lost 3 bases to trimming and J lost 11 bases; unmatched junction nucleotides: 1. The CDR3 region has the DNA TGTGCCAGCAGTTTCGGACAGGGGTACACCTTC. Translation: CASSFGQGYTF.

This clonotype was observed once. The chain is built from TRBV29-1 and TRBJ2-1; tentative D call: TRBD1 (6 bases). The CDR3 extends over 13 amino acids. CDR1 is SQVTM, CDR2 ANQGSEA, per germline. Trimming pared 5 bases from V and 6 bases from J, leaving 14 bases between. The CDR3, as DNA: TGCAGCGTTTACAGGGATTTGGGCAATGAGCAGTTCTTC. It encodes CSVYRDLGNEQFF.

The chain has TRBV20-1 and TRBJ2-5; 7 bases are a match to TRBD1. The CDR3 runs 14 residues. Germline values: CDR1 DFQATT, CDR2 SNEGSKA (reference sequence). The V and J ends lost 3 bases and 5 bases, in that order; junction bases with no gene match: 9. CDR3 amino acids: CSASRDRVRETQYF. CDR3 bases: TGCAGTGCTAGTCGCGACAGGGTCAGGGAGACCCAGTACTTC.

The rearrangement links TRBV5-1 to TRBJ2-6; TRBD2 agrees at 8 bases. Trimming removed 1 base from V and 0 bases from J; junction bases left unmatched: 6. This CDR3 region has 18 residues. In germline, CDR1 is SGHRS, CDR2 YFSETQ. The CDR3 sequence is CASSLTVAGSSGANVLTF. The CDR3 DNA sequence: TGCGCCAGCAGCTTGACAGTAGCGGGGTCCTCTGGGGCCAACGTCCTGACTTTC. Full variable domain (remainder filled in from reference TRBV5-1 and TRBJ2-6): KAGVTQTPRYLIKTRGQQVTLSCSPISGHRSVSWYQQTPGQGLQFLFEYFSETQRNKGNFPGRFSGRQFSNSRSEMNVSTLELGDSALYLCASSLTVAGSSGANVLTFGAGSRLTVL.

This clonotype was found once. The chain couples TRBV20-1 to TRBJ2-1; 10 nucleotides line up with TRBD2. J gave up 2 bases and V 4 bases, and 8 bases lay outside the gene matches. This CDR3 has 16 residues. Germline-derived CDR1 and CDR2 are DFQATT and SNEGSKA (reference sequence). The CDR3 is CSATLYSGRTYNEQFF. CDR3 DNA: TGCAGTGCTACTCTCTATAGCGGGAGGACCTACAATGAGCAGTTCTTC.